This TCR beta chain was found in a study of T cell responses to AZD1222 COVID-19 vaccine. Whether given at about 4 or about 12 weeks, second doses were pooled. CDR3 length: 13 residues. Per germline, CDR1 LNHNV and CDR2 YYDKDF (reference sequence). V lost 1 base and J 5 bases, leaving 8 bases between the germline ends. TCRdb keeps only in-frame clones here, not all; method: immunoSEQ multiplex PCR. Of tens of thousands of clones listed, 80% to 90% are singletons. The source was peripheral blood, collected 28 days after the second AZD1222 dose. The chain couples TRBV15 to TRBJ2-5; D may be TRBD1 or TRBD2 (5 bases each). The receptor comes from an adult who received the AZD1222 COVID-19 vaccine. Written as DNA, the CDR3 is TGTGCCACCAGCAGAGGGGGGATTGAGACCCAGTACTTC. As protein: CATSRGGIETQYF.